The source of this TCR beta chain is a study of PD-1 blockade in classical Hodgkin lymphoma (dated by TCRdb to 2019 to 2021). With respect to the entire study: Nivolumab dosing was 3 mg/kg intravenously every 2 weeks, continuing until either disease progression or unacceptable toxicity. To define a peripheral blood immune signature of response to PD-1 blockade in classical Hodgkin lymphoma, the study combined TCR beta sequencing with CyTOF. Points the paper makes about the study in general: Only a single clinical trial cohort was studied, and what caused the repertoire differences, possibly disease activity or prior therapy, remained undefined. CD4+ but not CD8+ TCR diversity rose significantly by C4D1 (p=0.0027 vs p=0.16), most apparent in complete responders (p=0.02). Trial patients achieving complete response had baseline diversity similar to newly diagnosed patients, whereas partial responders and progressors had significantly lower diversity. Diversity was lower in patients who began nivolumab less than 1 year after ASCT, so these patients were left out of later analyses to avoid confounding by immune reconstitution. Newly diagnosed patients were reported to have lower baseline TCR diversity than healthy donors, and relapsed/refractory patients were reported to have lower baseline TCR diversity still.

The sample's time point label, decoded: cycle 4 day 1 (C4D1), after less than 7 weeks of nivolumab. Relapse after autologous stem cell transplantation had occurred in all trial patients, and cohorts A, B and C were distinguished by prior brentuximab vedotin exposure. Using a Miltenyi CD4+ T cell isolation kit, CD4+ T cells were purified from thawed PBMCs through magnetic negative selection. The trial cohort comprised about 60 patients with relapsed/refractory classical Hodgkin lymphoma whose best overall responses were complete response, partial response or progressive disease. Single-agent nivolumab was administered to trial patients in the multi-cohort phase II CheckMate 205 trial. An independent review committee assessed best overall response using the 2007 International Working Group response criteria. Trial PBMCs were obtained immediately prior to nivolumab initiation (C1D1) and on therapy at cycle 2 day 1 and cycle 4 day 1. Peripheral blood was collected in 8 mL Vacutainer Cell Preparation Tubes, from which PBMCs were isolated by centrifugation and then cryopreserved. Purified CD4+ and CD8+ fractions were generated only in cases for which an additional PBMC sample was available. Magnetically labelled cells were removed on LS columns in a quadroMACS separator, and the flow-through was collected as the purified fraction.

Sequences SGHRS (CDR1) and YFSETQ (CDR2) are obtained from the germline V gene. Trimming at the junction amounts to 0 bases on V and 5 bases on J, and the germline ends lie 9 bases apart. The CDR3, from cysteine to phenylalanine, totals 13 residues. Left in the record is the CDR3 DNA by itself, 39 bases read in frame from the first base. Genomic DNA was isolated using the Qiagen DNeasy kit from unsorted PBMCs as well as from negatively selected CD4+ and CD8+ fractions. TCR beta CDR3 regions were subjected to amplification by immunoSEQ multiplex PCR with primers that anneal to V and J segments. A synthetic immune receptor repertoire was used to minimize amplification bias, and any residual bias was removed computationally once sequencing was done. Concerning the study's data processing: Repertoire diversity was quantified as the Shannon entropy index using custom Python scripts. The unsorted, CD4+ and CD8+ repertoires were each analyzed separately, with the exception of combined analyses, where CD4+ and CD8+ sequences were merged in silico. A clone counted as expanded when the clone's frequency after treatment rose at least 2-fold relative to C1D1, and clones undetected at baseline were given a pseudocount of 0.5. Clones with 0 or 1 copy at C1D1 were classified as singleton clones, and clones with 2 or more copies were classified as non-singleton clones. Clones expanded in unsorted samples were assigned a CD4+, CD8+ or unknown annotation through matching of protein sequences in sorted samples from the same patient. Wilcoxon tests were applied to paired samples to test diversity changes from C1D1 to C4D1. TCRdb took over this immuneACCESS table, retaining in-frame rearrangements with V and J assigned. Such tables are incomplete; in checked studies, under half of the missing clones stem from an unresolved V gene, and the remainder is unexplained. V and J calls and clone size follow that table, whereas D and trimming were derived from the DNA. The sample table shows 10,000 to 15,000 clones, and about four fifths are seen once. The ten largest clones add up to more than 0.85% of the sample.

In the case of this clone: It has no known antigen specificity. Base qualities are not provided; no much larger clone lies one nucleotide away.

The TCR sequence derives from a human donor with classical Hodgkin lymphoma. The specimen comprised CD4+ T cells from blood, sampled before the fourth cycle of nivolumab. In this chain, TRBV5-1 is recombined with TRBJ2-7; no D gene can be assigned with confidence. The CDR3 sequence is CASSLGVSDEQYF. The DNA sequence is as follows: TGCGCCAGCAGCTTGGGGGTAAGCGACGAGCAGTACTTC.